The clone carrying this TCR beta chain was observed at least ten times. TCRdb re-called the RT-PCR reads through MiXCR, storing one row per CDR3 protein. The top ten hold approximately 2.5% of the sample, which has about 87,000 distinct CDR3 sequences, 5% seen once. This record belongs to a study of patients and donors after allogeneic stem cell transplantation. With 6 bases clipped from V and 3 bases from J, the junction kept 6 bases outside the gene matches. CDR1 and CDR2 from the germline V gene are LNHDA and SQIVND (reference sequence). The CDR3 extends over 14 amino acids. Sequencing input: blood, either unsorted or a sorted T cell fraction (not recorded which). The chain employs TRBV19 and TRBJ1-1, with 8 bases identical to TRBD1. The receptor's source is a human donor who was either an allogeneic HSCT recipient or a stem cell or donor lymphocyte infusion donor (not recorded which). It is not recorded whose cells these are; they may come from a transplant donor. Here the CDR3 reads CASRLTGVHTEAFF. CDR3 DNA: TGTGCCAGTAGGTTGACAGGGGTCCACACTGAAGCTTTCTTT.